This T cell receptor (beta chain) originates from a study of T-cell reconstitution after alpha-beta-depleted transplantation in children. Study-level results: In patients about two months after transplant, alpha-beta T cells reportedly arose from several hundred expanded graft clones.

This clonotype was seen at least ten times. Its antigen is not identified. With 5 bases clipped from V and 5 bases from J, the junction kept 6 bases outside the gene matches. Germline V gene lookup returns CDR1 SGHVS and CDR2 FNYEAQ. This CDR3 has 15 amino acids. Unique molecular identifiers tagged the TCRbeta library. TCRdb re-called the PCR reads with MiXCR, one entry per CDR3 protein. The data show about 150,000 distinct CDR3 sequences, over 8.5% seen once. V gene TRBV7-6 combines with J gene TRBJ1-4; the match to TRBD1 covers 9 bases. This receptor was identified in a boy aged 2 to 9 with acute myeloid leukemia, due to receive a stem cell transplant. The sequences come from PBMCs, collected before TCRalphabeta/CD19-depleted stem cell transplant. CDR3 sequence (DNA): TGTGCCAGCAGCCCGTGGGACAGGGAAAATGAAAAACTGTTTTTT. Its protein is CASSPWDRENEKLFF.